The source of this T cell receptor (beta chain) is a study of identifying expanded T cells in peripheral blood. The table came from immunoSEQ multiplex PCR; TCRdb's copy has only in-frame clones and leaves some out. The table has under 130,000 clones, roughly 89% seen once. The germline CDR1 and CDR2 sequences are SGHNT and YYREEE (reference sequence). The CDR3 totals 15 residues. Trimming shortened V by 4 bases and J by 1 base, and 15 bases separated the two germline ends. Findings of the study overall: Roughly two-week clone count variance significantly increased as total template count grew. Technical replicates showed about 1.2 changed clones; about two weeks roughly 18; four weeks 19.

Concerning this clone itself: As yet, its antigen is unknown.

The sample consisted of blood. The chain employs TRBV5-4 and TRBJ2-7, with D perhaps TRBD2 (7 bases). This clonotype originated in a person aged 18 to 75 in good health. The CDR3 sequence: CASSRGGMQSYEQYF. In DNA form, the CDR3 reads TGTGCCAGCAGCAGGGGGGGGATGCAGTCCTACGAGCAGTACTTC.